Below are 30 T cell receptor beta chains sequenced from a single sample in a study of T cells in Graves' hyperthyroidism and ophthalmopathy. RNA transcripts served as the template for amplifying TCR beta CDR3 regions. The primer set for the first-round RT-PCR of the TCR CDR3 was HTBI. TCRdb used MiXCR to reprocess the multiplex PCR reads, holding one entry per CDR3 protein. This sample yields 350,000 to 400,000 distinct CDR3 sequences, of which about 19% are seen a single time; about 4% belongs to the top ten. Sequenced material: blood. The receptors stem from a woman aged 18-30 years with Graves' hyperthyroidism.

This clonotype was detected many times. Being one base from a much bigger clone, this may be a read error. This sequence joins TRBV9 and TRBJ1-2; possibly TRBD1 for D (5 bases). Between the trimmed V and J ends, which lost 4 bases and 2 bases, there was a span of 18 bases. CDR1 and CDR2 from the germline V gene are SGDLS and YYNGEE. This CDR3 has 16 amino acids. The CDR3 reads CASSRSPWDGNYGYTF. CDR3 nucleotides: TGTGCCAGCAGCCGTTCCCCTTGGGACGGCAACTATGGCTACACCTTC.

This clonotype was counted ten times or more. The chain combines TRBV11-2 with TRBJ1-1; 7 bases match TRBD1. Germline CDR1 is SGHAT and CDR2 is FQNNGV. V lost 3 bases and J lost 0; bases outside the gene matches: 1. The CDR3 sequence is 14 residues long. The CDR3 sequence is CASSFQGVNTEAFF. DNA of the CDR3: TGTGCCAGCAGCTTCCAGGGGGTGAACACTGAAGCTTTCTTT.

This clonotype was observed a few times. This sequence joins TRBV5-1 and TRBJ1-1, with D possibly being TRBD1 (5 bases). CDR3 size: 15 residues. Germline-derived CDR1 and CDR2 are SGHRS and YFSETQ. The V gene lost 4 bases and the J gene lost 1 base, with 14 bases spanning the gap. CDR3 protein: CASSKDGRANTEAFF. DNA for the CDR3: TGCGCCAGCAGCAAGGATGGCAGGGCGAACACTGAAGCTTTCTTT.

The rearrangement joins TRBV12-3 or TRBV12-4 to TRBJ1-1; 7 positions match TRBD1. V dropped 5 bases and J dropped 2; count of bases not matched to a gene: 11. The CDR3 has 16 residues. This CDR3 reads CASSHRRQGLNTEAFF. The CDR3 DNA reads as TGTGCCAGCAGTCACCGAAGACAGGGATTAAACACTGAAGCTTTCTTT.

This clonotype occurred many times. The chain has TRBV20-1 and TRBJ2-7, with D possibly being TRBD1 or TRBD2 (5 bases each). Trimming took 6 bases from V and 0 from J, leaving 12 bases between them. This CDR3 is 13 amino acids long. Germline V gene lookup returns CDR1 DFQATT and CDR2 SNEGSKA (reference sequence). Here the CDR3 DNA reads TGCAGTGCGCCGGGACGGTACTCCTACGAGCAGTACTTC. Translated, it gives CSAPGRYSYEQYF.

At least ten counts were recorded for this clonotype. The chain couples TRBV12-3 or TRBV12-4 to TRBJ1-1, with TRBD1 as a possible D gene (6 bases). This CDR3 is built from 13 residues. Trimming left V 4 bases short and J 11 bases short, with 17 bases between. The CDR3 coding sequence is TGTGCCAGCAGTTCGACACAGGGTTTGAGGGCTTTCTTT. Translation gives CASSSTQGLRAFF.

This clonotype showed up just a few times. The V gene is TRBV7-9, the J gene TRBJ2-5; 7 positions match TRBD2. The germline V gene encodes CDR1 SEHNR and CDR2 FQNEAQ (reference sequence). The CDR3 totals 15 residues. V lost 2 bases and J lost 0; bases outside the gene matches: 3. CDR3 sequence (DNA): TGTGCCAGCAGCTTAAGGACTAGTTACCAAGAGACCCAGTACTTC. Its translation: CASSLRTSYQETQYF.

The table lists this clonotype with many counts. The chain employs TRBV2 and TRBJ1-2; 7 nucleotides agree with TRBD1. This CDR3 has 14 amino acids. V was clipped by 6 bases and J by 1 base; unmatched bases: 5. Germline V gives CDR1 SNHLY, CDR2 FYNNEI. The CDR3 bases are TGTGCCAGCAGCGGGGACAGAGTTAACTATGGCTACACCTTC. Its translation is CASSGDRVNYGYTF.

Many counts were recorded for this clonotype. This chain connects TRBV5-5 to TRBJ2-5; D perhaps matches TRBD2 (6 bases). This CDR3 is 13 amino acids long. Germline CDR1 SGHKS, CDR2 YYEKEE (reference sequence). Between the trimmed V and J ends, which lost 2 bases and 3 bases, there was a span of 8 bases. CDR3 nucleotide sequence: TGTGCCAGCAGCTTCGGAGGGGAAGAGACCCAGTACTTC. Translating it yields CASSFGGEETQYF.

This clonotype was recorded many times. The chain has TRBV6-5 and TRBJ1-5; D uncertain. This CDR3 is 15 amino acids long. Germline V CDR1 and CDR2: MNHEY, SVGAGI. V lost 2 bases to trimming and J lost 5 bases, with 13 bases between them. CDR3: CASSYIYPGDQPQHF. Written as DNA, the CDR3 is TGTGCCAGCAGTTACATATATCCAGGCGATCAGCCCCAGCATTTT.

Many counts were recorded for this clonotype. The chain recombines TRBV6-5 with TRBJ1-6; D not resolved. Trimming shortened V by 2 bases and J by 7 bases, and 9 bases separated the two germline ends. Germline CDR1 MNHEY, CDR2 SVGAGI. The CDR3 length is 14 residues. In DNA form, the CDR3 reads TGTGCCAGCAGTTACAGGGCGGGAAATTCACCCCTCCACTTT. Protein: CASSYRAGNSPLHF.

This clonotype was recorded many times. The chain employs TRBV28 and TRBJ2-5, with D tentatively TRBD1 (6 bases). V was cut by 6 bases and J by 0 bases, with 14 bases left in between. The V gene's germline CDR1 is MDHEN and CDR2 SYDVKM. CDR3 length equals 15 residues. CDR3 protein: CASSLPGTNQETQYF. In DNA form, the CDR3 reads TGTGCCAGCAGCCTACCAGGGACAAACCAAGAGACCCAGTACTTC.

This clonotype was seen ten or more times. The chain uses TRBV11-1 and TRBJ1-2; 9 nucleotides align to TRBD1. Germline CDR1 reads SGHAT; CDR2 reads FQDESV (reference sequence). With V trimmed by 0 bases and J by 3 bases, 17 bases remained unmatched. This CDR3 comprises 20 residues. The CDR3, as DNA: TGTGCCAGCAGCTTAGCGTACTCCCCGGGACAGGGAAATTACGACTATGGCTACACCTTC. It encodes CASSLAYSPGQGNYDYGYTF.

V is TRBV5-5 and J is TRBJ2-7, with D perhaps TRBD1 (5 bases). Germline loops: CDR1 SGHKS, CDR2 YYEKEE (reference sequence). The V end was cut by 0 bases, the J end by 1 base, with 8 bases between. The CDR3 spans 14 residues. The CDR3 coding sequence is TGTGCCAGCAGCTTGGTGGGGCGATCCTACGAGCAGTACTTC. Its translation is CASSLVGRSYEQYF.

The sample holds many counts of this clonotype. This chain joins TRBV10-3 and TRBJ1-2; D gene uncertain. V lost 0 bases and J 6 bases, leaving 5 bases between the germline ends. The V gene's germline CDR1 is ENHRY and CDR2 SYGVKD. The CDR3 is 12 amino acids. The CDR3 region has the DNA TGTGCCATCAGTGAGTCGCGGGATGGCTACACCTTC. Translating gives CAISESRDGYTF.

This sequence joins TRBV12-3 or TRBV12-4 and TRBJ1-1, with D perhaps matching TRBD1 (5 bases). The CDR3 length is 11 residues. Deletions cut 3 bases from V and 8 bases from J, with 7 bases between. The CDR3: CASSFRTEAFF. The CDR3 DNA follows: TGTGCCAGCAGTTTCAGGACAGAAGCTTTCTTT.

This clonotype was detected only a few times. V usage is TRBV11-1 and J usage is TRBJ2-3; TRBD2 aligns across 13 bases. Unmatched junction bases numbered 5, after V lost 2 bases and J lost 3 bases. The CDR3 covers 17 residues. In germline, CDR1 is SGHAT, CDR2 FQDESV (reference sequence). CDR3: CASSLTRTSGGTDTQYF. CDR3 sequence (DNA): TGTGCCAGCAGCTTAACACGGACTAGCGGGGGTACAGATACGCAGTATTTT.

This clonotype has at least ten counts. The rearrangement uses TRBV9 and TRBJ2-7; TRBD2 matches 8 bases. The V segment lost 4 bases and the J segment 0 bases; nucleotides outside the gene matches: 15. CDR3 length: 18 amino acids. Germline V lookup: CDR1 SGDLS, CDR2 YYNGEE. CDR3 residues: CASSRAAGGRRFSYEQYF. CDR3 sequence (DNA): TGTGCCAGCAGCAGAGCGGCGGGGGGCCGTAGGTTCTCCTACGAGCAGTACTTC.

V gene TRBV6-5 combines with J gene TRBJ2-5; D not resolved. Germline loops: CDR1 MNHEY, CDR2 SVGAGI. The CDR3 contains 12 residues. Trimming pared 7 bases from V and 5 bases from J, leaving 11 bases between. The CDR3 sequence: CASTSQGETQYF. The CDR3 bases are TGTGCCAGCACTTCACAAGGGGAGACCCAGTACTTC.

This clonotype was observed many times. The gene calls are TRBV7-6 and TRBJ2-2; 8 bases fit TRBD2. CDR1 SGHVS and CDR2 FNYEAQ come from the germline V gene. The length of the CDR3 is 16 residues. V lost 5 bases to trimming and J lost 5 bases; unmatched junction nucleotides: 10. CDR3 DNA sequence: TGTGCCAGCAGCCATCAACTAGCGGAGGCTACCGGGGAGCTGTTTTTT. Translation gives CASSHQLAEATGELFF.

In its sample, this clonotype was seen many times. The chain combines TRBV6-1 with TRBJ2-4; unclear D gene. Germline V gene sequence: CDR1 MNHNS, CDR2 SASEGT. V lost 6 bases to trimming and J lost 7 bases, with 7 bases between them. The CDR3 length is 11 residues. In DNA form, the CDR3 reads TGTGCCAGCAGCCACGCGAACATTCAGTACTTC. This gives the protein CASSHANIQYF.

In its sample, this clonotype was seen many times. The chain recombines TRBV10-3 with TRBJ1-1, with D perhaps matching TRBD1 (5 bases). Trimming shortened V by 6 bases and J by 1 base, and 15 bases separated the two germline ends. The CDR3 loop spans 15 amino acids. Germline loops: CDR1 ENHRY, CDR2 SYGVKD. The CDR3 DNA reads as TGTGCCATCAGCGCCCAGGACCAGGGGAACACTGAAGCTTTCTTT. Its translation: CAISAQDQGNTEAFF.

The chain couples TRBV12-3 or TRBV12-4 to TRBJ2-5; 10 bases fit TRBD2. With V trimmed by 6 bases and J by 4 bases, 8 bases remained unmatched. The CDR3 totals 15 residues. CDR3 nucleotide sequence: TGTGCCAGCAGCCCTCTAGCGGGAGCGTCAGAGACCCAGTACTTC. Its protein is CASSPLAGASETQYF.

This clonotype was counted many times. This chain links TRBV5-1 with TRBJ1-2, with D maybe TRBD1 (5 bases). Deletions cut 2 bases from V and 8 bases from J, with 13 bases between. CDR1 SGHRS and CDR2 YFSETQ come from the germline V gene. The CDR3 runs 13 residues. The CDR3 coding sequence is TGCGCCAGCAGCTTTCAGGGCTCGGAAGGCTACACCTTC. Amino acid sequence: CASSFQGSEGYTF.

Concerning this clonotype: At one end, the junction sequence differs from germline, possibly due to a read error. The J gene is TRBJ1-5, the V gene TRBV7-8, with TRBD1 identical over 9 bases. CDR1 is SGHVS and CDR2 is FQNEAQ in the germline V gene. The CDR3 length is 14 residues. The CDR3 DNA reads as TGTGCCCGCAGCGTGCGGACAGGGGACCAGCCCCAGCATTTT. Its translation is CARSVRTGDQPQHF. Variable domain in full (rest from reference TRBV7-8 and TRBJ1-5): GAGVSQSPRYKVAKRGQDVALRCDPISGHVSLFWYQQALGQGPEFLTYFQNEAQLDKSGLPSDRFFAERPEGSVSTLKIQRTQQEDSAVYLCARSVRTGDQPQHFGDGTRLSIL.

To note about this clonotype: With a much larger clone just one base away, this may be a read error. This chain joins TRBV7-8 and TRBJ2-7; D is perhaps TRBD1 (5 bases). Germline CDR1 and CDR2: SGHVS and FQNEAQ. The CDR3 runs to 12 residues. The chain's CDR3 is CASSSPGYGQYF. DNA of the CDR3: TGTGCCAGCAGCTCGCCAGGGTACGGGCAGTACTTC.

The J gene is TRBJ2-7, the V gene TRBV6-2 or TRBV6-3; possibly TRBD1 for D (6 bases). The germline V and J ends were trimmed by 2 bases and 5 bases, with 25 bases remaining between them. Germline assignment: CDR1 MNHEY and CDR2 SVGEGT. This CDR3 has 18 amino acids. The CDR3 DNA sequence: TGTGCCAGCAGTTACACCAGGGGCGCGACAGGAATCCCCAACGAGCAGTACTTC. As protein: CASSYTRGATGIPNEQYF.

This clonotype has at least ten counts. V usage is TRBV30 and J usage is TRBJ1-3, with D unclear. Per the germline V gene, CDR1 is GTSNPN and CDR2 is SVGIG (reference sequence). The ends were cut back, 2 bases at V and 4 bases at J, with 3 bases in the middle. This CDR3 spans 11 amino acids. Here the CDR3 DNA reads TGTGCCTGGAGTCCCGGAAACACCATATATTTT. It translates to CAWSPGNTIYF.

The chain uses TRBV11-2 and TRBJ2-2; D is unresolved. CDR1 is SGHAT and CDR2 is FQNNGV in the germline V gene. This CDR3 has 16 amino acids. V gave up 5 bases and J gave up 2 bases, with 15 bases separating them. The CDR3 sequence: CASSPPIRLNTGELFF. CDR3 bases: TGTGCCAGCAGCCCACCCATCAGGCTTAACACCGGGGAGCTGTTTTTT. Full variable domain (rest looked up from reference TRBV11-2 and TRBJ2-2): EAGVAQSPRYKIIEKRQSVAFWCNPISGHATLYWYQQILGQGPKLLIQFQNNGVVDDSQLPKDRFSAERLKGVDSTLKIQPAKLEDSAVYLCASSPPIRLNTGELFFGEGSRLTVL.

This rearrangement joins TRBV19 to TRBJ1-1; D perhaps matches TRBD1 (5 bases). Trimming took off 6 bases at V and 8 bases at J, with 16 bases between the two ends. The CDR3 has 13 amino acids. Germline V CDR1 and CDR2: LNHDA, SQIVND (reference sequence). This chain's CDR3 is CASSRAGQEEAFF. DNA of the CDR3: TGTGCCAGTAGCAGAGCAGGGCAGGAAGAAGCTTTCTTT.